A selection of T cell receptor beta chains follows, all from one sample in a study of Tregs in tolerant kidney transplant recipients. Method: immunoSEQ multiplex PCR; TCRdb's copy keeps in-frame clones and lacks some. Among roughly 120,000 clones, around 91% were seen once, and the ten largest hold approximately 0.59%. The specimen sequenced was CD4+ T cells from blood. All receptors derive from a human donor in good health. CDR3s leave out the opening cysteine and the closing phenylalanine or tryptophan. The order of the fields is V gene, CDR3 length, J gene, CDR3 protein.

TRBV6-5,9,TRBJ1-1,ASSWGTEAF
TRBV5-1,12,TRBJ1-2,ASSLSTGEGGYT
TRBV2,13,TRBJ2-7,ASSVNSSPSYEQY
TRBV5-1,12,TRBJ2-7,ASSLVLGAYEQY
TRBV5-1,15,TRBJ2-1,ASSWMVAGSYGAEQF
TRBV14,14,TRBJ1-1,ASSQAGRGPRTEAF
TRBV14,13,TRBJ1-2,ASSQNRGKNYGYT
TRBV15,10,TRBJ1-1,ATSGGQPEAF
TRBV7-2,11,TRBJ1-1,ASSLRHDTEAF
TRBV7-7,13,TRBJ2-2,ASSPQGEGAGELF
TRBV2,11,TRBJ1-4,ASSPYRVEKLF
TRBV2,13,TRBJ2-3,ARRNPGLATDTQY
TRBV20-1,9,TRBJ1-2,SAKGYYGYT
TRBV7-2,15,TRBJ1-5,ASSLWGRGGFNQPQH
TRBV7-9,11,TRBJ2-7,ASSLGRSYEQY
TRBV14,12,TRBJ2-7,ASSPWTDPYEQY
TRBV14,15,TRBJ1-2,ASSQDLGRGVHRGYT
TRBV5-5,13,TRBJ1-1,ASSLITGPATEAF
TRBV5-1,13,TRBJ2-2,ASSLTSGNTGELF
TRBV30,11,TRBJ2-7,AWSVYWDYEQY
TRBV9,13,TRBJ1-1,ASSAGTALNTEAF
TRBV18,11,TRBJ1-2,ASSPDRSSGYT
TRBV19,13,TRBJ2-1,ASRWRERGNNEQF
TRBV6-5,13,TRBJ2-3,ASSNRALSTDTQY